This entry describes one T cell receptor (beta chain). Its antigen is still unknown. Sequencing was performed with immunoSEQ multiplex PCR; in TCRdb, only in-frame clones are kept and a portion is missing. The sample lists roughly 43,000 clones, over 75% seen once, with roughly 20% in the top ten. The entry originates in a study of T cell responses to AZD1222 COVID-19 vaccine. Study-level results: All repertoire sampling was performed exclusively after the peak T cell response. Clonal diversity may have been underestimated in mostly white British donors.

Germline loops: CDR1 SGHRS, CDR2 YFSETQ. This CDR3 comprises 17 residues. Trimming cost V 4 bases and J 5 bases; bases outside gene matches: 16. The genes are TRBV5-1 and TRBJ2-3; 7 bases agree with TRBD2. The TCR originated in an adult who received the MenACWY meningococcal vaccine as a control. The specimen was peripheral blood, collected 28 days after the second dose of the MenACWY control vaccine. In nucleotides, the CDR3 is TGCGCCAGCAGCCGGACGCGATTGGGAGCGGGGCAAGATACGCAGTATTTT. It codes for CASSRTRLGAGQDTQYF.